Below, 25 T cell receptor beta chains from the same sample are listed, as sequenced in a study of blood T cell repertoires in COVID-19. Sequenced by immunoSEQ multiplex PCR; TCRdb stores in-frame clones only, minus some. The repertoire holds about 150,000 clones, with 80% as singletons. Sequenced material: peripheral blood. These receptors came from a man aged 60 to 69 with acute or convalescent COVID-19.

There are a few counts of this clone. The rearrangement uses TRBV5-1 and TRBJ1-1; D is undetermined. The germline gives CDR1 SGHRS, CDR2 YFSETQ. Trimming left V 1 base short and J 0 bases short, with 10 bases between. There are 15 residues in the CDR3. CDR3 loop: CASSLRALMNTEAFF. CDR3 DNA: TGCGCCAGCAGCTTGAGAGCCCTCATGAACACTGAAGCTTTCTTT.

The V and J genes are TRBV9 and TRBJ2-3, with a possible D match to TRBD2 (6 bases). CDR3 length: 14 residues. V lost 4 bases to trimming and J lost 4 bases, with 13 bases between them. Germline-derived CDR1 and CDR2 are SGDLS and YYNGEE. CDR3 DNA sequence: TGTGCCAGCAGCCGGACGGGAGTGGCAGATACGCAGTATTTT. Residues: CASSRTGVADTQYF.

This chain links TRBV6-1 with TRBJ1-2; no reliable D call. This CDR3 region has 12 residues. The V gene lost 0 bases and the J gene lost 8 bases, with 7 bases spanning the gap. Germline lookup yields CDR1 MNHNS and CDR2 SASEGT. For the CDR3, the DNA is TGTGCCAGCAGTGAAGCCCGCGGGGGCTACACCTTC. Residues: CASSEARGGYTF.

The chain uses TRBV7-7 and TRBJ2-5, with D maybe TRBD1 (5 bases). The CDR3 runs 14 residues. The V and J ends lost 4 bases and 1 base respectively, with 10 bases between them. The V gene's germline CDR1 is SSHAT and CDR2 FNYEAQ (reference sequence). CDR3 nucleotide sequence: TGTGCCAGCAGCTCAGGGAATCTCCAAGAGACCCAGTACTTC. Residues: CASSSGNLQETQYF.

The gene calls are TRBV9 and TRBJ2-7; D may be TRBD1 (5 bases). The V and J ends lost 3 bases and 0 bases respectively, with 13 bases between them. The germline CDR1 and CDR2 sequences are SGDLS and YYNGEE. The CDR3 spans 15 residues. The CDR3 DNA reads TGTGCCAGCAGCGGGGGCAGTAGTAACTCCTACGAGCAGTACTTC. Its translation: CASSGGSSNSYEQYF. Together with reference TRBV9 and TRBJ2-7, the CDR3 gives the full variable domain: DSGVTQTPKHLITATGQRVTLRCSPRSGDLSVYWYQQSLDQGLQFLIQYYNGEERAKGNILERFSAQQFPDLHSELNLSSLELGDSALYFCASSGGSSNSYEQYFGPGTRLTVT.

V usage is TRBV7-3 and J usage is TRBJ2-5; 11 bases line up with TRBD2. From germline, CDR1 is SGHTA and CDR2 FQGTGA. J was trimmed by 2 bases and V by 4 bases; bases with no gene match: 3. The CDR3 has 15 residues. The CDR3 loop is CASSSLAGGQETQYF. DNA for the CDR3: TGTGCCAGCAGCTCGTTAGCGGGAGGGCAAGAGACCCAGTACTTC.

This sequence joins TRBV28 and TRBJ1-1; D gene uncertain. The CDR3 sequence is 11 residues long. V shed 6 bases and J shed 4 bases, with 6 bases lying between them. Looked up from germline, CDR1 is MDHEN and CDR2 is SYDVKM. CDR3 loop: CASSAVTEAFF. DNA for the CDR3: TGTGCCAGCAGCGCAGTCACTGAAGCTTTCTTT.

V usage is TRBV6-2 or TRBV6-3 and J usage is TRBJ1-2; 9 bases match TRBD1. J gave up 4 bases and V 4 bases, and 1 base lay outside the gene matches. The CDR3 consists of 13 residues. The germline V gene encodes CDR1 MNHEY and CDR2 SVGEGT. The CDR3 nucleotides read TGTGCCAGCAGTTCGGACAGGGGCTATGGCTACACCTTC. Encoded protein: CASSSDRGYGYTF.

This clone came up a few times. The rearrangement joins TRBV9 to TRBJ2-3; 11 positions agree with TRBD2. Germline-derived CDR1 and CDR2 are SGDLS and YYNGEE. The CDR3 contains 16 residues. Trimming at V came to 4 bases and at J to 6 bases, leaving 10 bases not matched to a gene. Here the CDR3 reads CASSTLAGATHDTQYF. CDR3 nucleotide sequence: TGTGCCAGCAGCACACTAGCGGGGGCCACGCACGATACGCAGTATTTT.

The chain has TRBV5-1 and TRBJ2-3; D is undetermined. CDR1 and CDR2 (germline): SGHRS, YFSETQ. The CDR3 loop spans 14 amino acids. V lost 0 bases and J 0 bases, leaving 5 bases between the germline ends. The CDR3 reads CASSLGPSTDTQYF. The CDR3 DNA reads as TGCGCCAGCAGCTTGGGGCCTAGCACAGATACGCAGTATTTT. The full variable domain, rest sourced from reference TRBV5-1 and TRBJ2-3, is KAGVTQTPRYLIKTRGQQVTLSCSPISGHRSVSWYQQTPGQGLQFLFEYFSETQRNKGNFPGRFSGRQFSNSRSEMNVSTLELGDSALYLCASSLGPSTDTQYFGPGTRLTVL.

This chain joins TRBV10-3 and TRBJ1-5; TRBD1 aligns across 8 bases. The junction had 3 bases not matched to a gene; V was cut back by 4 bases and J by 4 bases. The CDR3 is made up of 14 amino acids. The germline CDR1 and CDR2 sequences are ENHRY and SYGVKD. CDR3 DNA sequence: TGTGCCATCAGTGTTACAGGGGGTAATCAGCCCCAGCATTTT. As protein: CAISVTGGNQPQHF.

In this sample, this clone turned up a few times. The rearrangement uses TRBV6-2 or TRBV6-3 and TRBJ2-2; D unresolved. Germline assignment: CDR1 MNHEY and CDR2 SVGEGT. This CDR3 has 12 residues. V lost 2 bases to trimming and J lost 5 bases, with 3 bases between them. The CDR3 protein is CASSYTTGELFF. For the CDR3, the DNA is TGTGCCAGCAGTTACACTACCGGGGAGCTGTTTTTT.

The rearrangement uses TRBV18 and TRBJ2-2, with D possibly being TRBD1 (6 bases). CDR1 is KGHSH and CDR2 is LQKENI in the germline V gene. The CDR3 contains 15 residues. V dropped 1 base and J dropped 1 base, with 7 bases sitting between them. CDR3 protein: CASSPRGQNTGELFF. The CDR3 DNA is TGTGCCAGCTCACCACGGGGACAGAACACCGGGGAGCTGTTTTTT. Variable domain in full (rest from reference TRBV18 and TRBJ2-2): NAGVMQNPRHLVRRRGQEARLRCSPMKGHSHVYWYRQLPEEGLKFMVYLQKENIIDESGMPKERFSAEFPKEGPSILRIQQVVRGDSAAYFCASSPRGQNTGELFFGEGSRLTVL.

V and J are TRBV5-1 and TRBJ2-5; 8 bases line up with TRBD2. Per the germline V gene, CDR1 is SGHRS and CDR2 is YFSETQ. CDR3 size: 14 residues. The V segment lost 3 bases and the J segment 4 bases; nucleotides outside the gene matches: 5. CDR3 bases: TGCGCCAGCAGCTCCTCGGGGGGGCGAGAGACCCAGTACTTC. This gives the protein CASSSSGGRETQYF.

This clone has a single count. The rearrangement uses TRBV5-6 and TRBJ2-7, with D hard to call. The CDR3 consists of 14 residues. Between the trimmed V and J ends, which lost 4 bases and 0 bases, there was a span of 11 bases. The V gene's germline CDR1 is SGHDT and CDR2 YYEEEE. The CDR3 region is CASSRTLSSYEQYF. CDR3 nucleotide sequence: TGTGCCAGCAGCCGTACCCTGAGCTCCTACGAGCAGTACTTC.

The chain links TRBV19 to TRBJ1-6, with D possibly TRBD1 on 5 matching bases. CDR1 and CDR2 (germline): LNHDA, SQIVND (reference sequence). The CDR3 loop spans 16 amino acids. The germline V and J ends were trimmed by 5 bases and 10 bases, with 21 bases remaining between them. CDR3: CASSVLDSTGGSPLHF. As DNA, the CDR3 is TGTGCCAGTAGTGTCCTCGACAGTACTGGCGGCTCACCCCTCCACTTT.

J is TRBJ2-1 and V is TRBV19, with 11 bases identical to TRBD2. V was clipped by 5 bases and J by 5 bases; unmatched bases: 5. The CDR3 totals 15 residues. Germline CDR1 reads LNHDA; CDR2 reads SQIVND (reference sequence). CDR3 protein: CASSALAGGNNEQFF. The CDR3 region has the DNA TGTGCCAGTAGTGCCCTAGCGGGGGGAAACAATGAGCAGTTCTTC. The variable domain in full, with the rest retrieved from reference TRBV19 and TRBJ2-1, is DGGITQSPKYLFRKEGQNVTLSCEQNLNHDAMYWYRQDPGQGLRLIYYSQIVNDFQKGDIAEGYSVSREKKESFPLTVTSAQKNPTAFYLCASSALAGGNNEQFFGPGTRLTVL.

The chain uses TRBV27 and TRBJ2-7; D not certain. V lost 3 bases to trimming and J lost 6 bases, with 9 bases between them. The germline V gene encodes CDR1 MNHEY and CDR2 SMNVEV (reference sequence). CDR3 length equals 12 residues. This CDR3 is CASSFTGFEQYF. CDR3 nucleotides: TGTGCCAGCAGTTTCACGGGTTTCGAGCAGTACTTC.

This sequence joins TRBV25-1 and TRBJ1-2; maybe TRBD1 (6 bases). CDR1 is MGHDK, CDR2 SYGVNS, per germline. Trimming took off 6 bases at V and 8 bases at J, with 13 bases between the two ends. The CDR3 is made up of 12 amino acids. The CDR3 DNA reads TGTGCCAGCAGCCCGGGTAGGGGGGGCTACACCTTC. Protein: CASSPGRGGYTF.

The V gene is TRBV5-5, the J gene TRBJ2-6; 11 bases are a match to TRBD1. Trimming at V came to 4 bases and at J to 4 bases, leaving 13 bases not matched to a gene. The CDR3 consists of 19 residues. Germline V CDR1 and CDR2: SGHKS, YYEKEE (reference sequence). Written as DNA, the CDR3 is TGTGCCAGCAGCCAAACCCTTGGACAGGGGGCGCTCGGGGCCAACGTCCTGACTTTC. Its translation: CASSQTLGQGALGANVLTF.

The rearrangement joins TRBV5-1 to TRBJ2-5, with 7 bases identical to TRBD2. Looked up from germline, CDR1 is SGHRS and CDR2 is YFSETQ. The CDR3 runs to 17 residues. Trimming removed 0 bases from V and 4 bases from J; junction bases left unmatched: 12. The CDR3: CASSLVPRAGNRETQYF. CDR3 DNA: TGCGCCAGCAGCTTGGTCCCTCGAGCGGGAAACCGAGAGACCCAGTACTTC. The complete variable domain, with remaining parts taken from reference TRBV5-1 and TRBJ2-5, reads KAGVTQTPRYLIKTRGQQVTLSCSPISGHRSVSWYQQTPGQGLQFLFEYFSETQRNKGNFPGRFSGRQFSNSRSEMNVSTLELGDSALYLCASSLVPRAGNRETQYFGPGTRLLVL.

The V and J genes are TRBV7-2 and TRBJ1-5; TRBD1 matches at 7 bases. J lost 11 bases, V lost 3 bases, and 4 bases had no gene match. Germline CDR1 SGHTA, CDR2 FQGNSA. The CDR3 is made up of 12 amino acids. CDR3 loop: CASSLPGGTQHF. The CDR3 bases are TGTGCCAGCAGCTTGCCAGGGGGGACCCAGCATTTT.

The chain combines TRBV5-5 with TRBJ1-2; TRBD1 matches at 7 bases. The CDR3 is made up of 17 amino acids. The germline V gene has CDR1 SGHKS and CDR2 YYEKEE (reference sequence). The ends lost 2 bases at V and 7 bases at J; junction bases unmatched: 17. The DNA for the CDR3 is TGTGCCAGCAGCTTATTCGGGGACAGCCCCCTTCGGGGTGGCTACACCTTC. This sequence encodes CASSLFGDSPLRGGYTF.

The V call is TRBV5-1, the J call TRBJ2-1; no clear D. Trimming left V 4 bases short and J 2 bases short, with 13 bases between. The CDR3 runs 15 residues. The germline gives CDR1 SGHRS, CDR2 YFSETQ. Here the CDR3 DNA reads TGCGCCAGCAGCCTGACTTCGAACCCCTACAATGAGCAGTTCTTC. Amino acid sequence: CASSLTSNPYNEQFF. The variable domain in full, completed from reference TRBV5-1 and TRBJ2-1, reads KAGVTQTPRYLIKTRGQQVTLSCSPISGHRSVSWYQQTPGQGLQFLFEYFSETQRNKGNFPGRFSGRQFSNSRSEMNVSTLELGDSALYLCASSLTSNPYNEQFFGPGTRLTVL.

This chain connects TRBV5-4 to TRBJ2-5, with D hard to call. Germline lookup yields CDR1 SGHNT and CDR2 YYREEE (reference sequence). This CDR3 has 13 amino acids. Trimming cost V 1 base and J 1 base, with 5 bases left between them. This CDR3 reads CASSLSVQETQYF. Written as DNA, the CDR3 is TGTGCCAGCAGCTTGTCTGTCCAAGAGACCCAGTACTTC.